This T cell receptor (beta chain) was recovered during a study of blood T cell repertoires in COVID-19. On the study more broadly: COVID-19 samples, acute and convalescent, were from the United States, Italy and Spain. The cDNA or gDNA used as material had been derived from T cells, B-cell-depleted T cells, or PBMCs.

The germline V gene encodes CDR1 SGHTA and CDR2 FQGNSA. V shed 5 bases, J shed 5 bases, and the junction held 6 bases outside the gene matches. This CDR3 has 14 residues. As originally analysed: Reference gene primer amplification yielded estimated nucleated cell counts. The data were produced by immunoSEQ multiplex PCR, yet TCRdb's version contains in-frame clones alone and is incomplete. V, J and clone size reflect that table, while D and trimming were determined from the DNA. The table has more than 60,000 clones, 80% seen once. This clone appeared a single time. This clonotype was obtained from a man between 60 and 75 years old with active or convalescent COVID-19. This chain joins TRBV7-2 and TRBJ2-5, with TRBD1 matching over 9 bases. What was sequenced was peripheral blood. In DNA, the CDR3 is TGTGCCAGCAGCGTGGGACAGGGTGGGGAGACCCAGTACTTC. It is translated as CASSVGQGGETQYF. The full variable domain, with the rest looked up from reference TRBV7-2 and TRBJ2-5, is GAGVSQSPSNKVTEKGKDVELRCDPISGHTALYWYRQSLGQGLEFLIYFQGNSAPDKSGLPSDRFSAERTGGSVSTLTIQRTQQEDSAVYLCASSVGQGGETQYFGPGTRLLVL.